This T cell receptor beta chain originates from a study of blood T cell repertoires in COVID-19. Overall study context: The samples span acute and convalescent COVID-19 from the United States, Italy and Spain. PBMCs, B-cell-depleted T cells, or T cells provided the cDNA or gDNA that made up the material.

Per the original data handling: Reference gene primer amplification gave estimated nucleated cell counts. Assay used: immunoSEQ multiplex PCR; TCRdb lists only in-frame clones, some missing. The D gene and trimming were derived from the DNA, and the V and J assignments and clone size from that table. This table holds about 270,000 clones, over 75% found once. This TCR was sampled from a human donor in a cohort sampled during active COVID-19. The sequencing input was peripheral blood.

The DNA of the CDR3 is TGCAGCGGGACAGGTCCTAATGAAAAACTGTTTTTT. It yields the protein CSGTGPNEKLFF. The chain uses TRBV29-1 and TRBJ1-4, with TRBD1 matching 7 bases. Germline CDR1 is SQVTM and CDR2 is ANQGSEA. Trimming took 7 bases from V and 3 from J; bases not matched to a gene: 2. This CDR3 is built from 12 residues.